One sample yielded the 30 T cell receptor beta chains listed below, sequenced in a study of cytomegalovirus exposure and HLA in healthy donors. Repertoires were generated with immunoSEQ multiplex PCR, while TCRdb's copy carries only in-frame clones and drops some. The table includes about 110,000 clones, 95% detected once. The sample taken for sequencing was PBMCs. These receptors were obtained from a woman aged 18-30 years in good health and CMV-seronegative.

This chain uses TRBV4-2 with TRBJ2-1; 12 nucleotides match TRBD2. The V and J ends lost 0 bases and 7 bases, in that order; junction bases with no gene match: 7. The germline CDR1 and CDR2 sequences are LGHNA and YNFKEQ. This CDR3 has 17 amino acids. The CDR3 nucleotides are TGTGCCAGCAGCCAAGAAATCCTAGCGGGGGGGCAGAATGAGCAGTTCTTC. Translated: CASSQEILAGGQNEQFF.

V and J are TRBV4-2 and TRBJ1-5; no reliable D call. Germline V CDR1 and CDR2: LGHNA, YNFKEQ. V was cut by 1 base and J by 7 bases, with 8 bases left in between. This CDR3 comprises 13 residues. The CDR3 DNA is TGTGCCAGCAGCCAAGTGGGAGGACAGCCCCAGCATTTT. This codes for CASSQVGGQPQHF.

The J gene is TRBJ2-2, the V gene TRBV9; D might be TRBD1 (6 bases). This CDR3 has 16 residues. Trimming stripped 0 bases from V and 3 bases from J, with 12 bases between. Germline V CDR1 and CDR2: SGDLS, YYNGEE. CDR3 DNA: TGTGCCAGCAGCGTAGTTGGGGACACTTACACCGGGGAGCTGTTTTTT. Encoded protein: CASSVVGDTYTGELFF.

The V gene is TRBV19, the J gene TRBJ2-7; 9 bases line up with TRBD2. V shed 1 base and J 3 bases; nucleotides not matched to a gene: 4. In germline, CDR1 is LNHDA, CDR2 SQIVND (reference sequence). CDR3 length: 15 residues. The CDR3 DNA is TGTGCCAGTAGTATAGGGAGGACTAGCGTCTACGAGCAGTACTTC. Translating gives CASSIGRTSVYEQYF.

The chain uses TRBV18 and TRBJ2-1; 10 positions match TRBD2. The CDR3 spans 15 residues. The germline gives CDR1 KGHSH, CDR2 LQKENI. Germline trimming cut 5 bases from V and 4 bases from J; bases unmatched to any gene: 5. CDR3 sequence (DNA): TGTGCCAGCTCAAGCGGACTAGCGGTATACAATGAGCAGTTCTTC. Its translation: CASSSGLAVYNEQFF.

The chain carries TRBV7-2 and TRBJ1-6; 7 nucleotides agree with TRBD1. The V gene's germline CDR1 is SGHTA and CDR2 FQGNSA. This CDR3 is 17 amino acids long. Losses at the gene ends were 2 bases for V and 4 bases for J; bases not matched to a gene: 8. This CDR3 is CASSLSSIQGYNSPLHF. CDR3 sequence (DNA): TGTGCCAGCAGCTTAAGTTCTATACAGGGGTATAATTCACCCCTCCACTTT.

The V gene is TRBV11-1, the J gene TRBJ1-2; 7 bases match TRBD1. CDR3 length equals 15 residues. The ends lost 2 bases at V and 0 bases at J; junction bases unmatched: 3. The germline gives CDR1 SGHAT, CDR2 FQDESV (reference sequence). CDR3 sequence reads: CASSLRTGTNYGYTF. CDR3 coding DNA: TGTGCCAGCAGCTTAAGGACAGGAACTAACTATGGCTACACCTTC. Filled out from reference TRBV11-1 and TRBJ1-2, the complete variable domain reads EAEVAQSPRYKITEKSQAVAFWCDPISGHATLYWYRQILGQGPELLVQFQDESVVDDSQLPKDRFSAERLKGVDSTLKIQPAELGDSAMYLCASSLRTGTNYGYTFGSGTRLTVV.

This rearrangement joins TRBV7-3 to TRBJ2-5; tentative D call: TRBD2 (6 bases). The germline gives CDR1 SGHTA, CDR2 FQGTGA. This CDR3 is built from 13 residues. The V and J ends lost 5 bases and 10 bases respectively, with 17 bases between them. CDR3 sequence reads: CASSQSPGEGQYF. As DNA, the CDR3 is TGTGCCAGCAGCCAAAGTCCGGGAGAGGGCCAGTACTTC.

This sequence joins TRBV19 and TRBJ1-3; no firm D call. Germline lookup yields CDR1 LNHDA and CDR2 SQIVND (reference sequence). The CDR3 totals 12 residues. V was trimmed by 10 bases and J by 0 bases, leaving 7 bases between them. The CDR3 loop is CANRSSGNTIYF. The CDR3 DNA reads TGTGCCAATAGGAGCTCTGGAAACACCATATATTTT. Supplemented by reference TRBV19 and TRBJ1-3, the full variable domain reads DGGITQSPKYLFRKEGQNVTLSCEQNLNHDAMYWYRQDPGQGLRLIYYSQIVNDFQKGDIAEGYSVSREKKESFPLTVTSAQKNPTAFYLCANRSSGNTIYFGEGSWLTVV.

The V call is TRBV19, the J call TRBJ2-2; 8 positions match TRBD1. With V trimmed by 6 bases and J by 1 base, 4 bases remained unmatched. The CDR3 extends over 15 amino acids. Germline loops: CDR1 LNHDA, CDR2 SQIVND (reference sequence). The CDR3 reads CASRIQGVNTGELFF. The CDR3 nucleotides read TGTGCCAGTAGAATACAGGGGGTGAACACCGGGGAGCTGTTTTTT.

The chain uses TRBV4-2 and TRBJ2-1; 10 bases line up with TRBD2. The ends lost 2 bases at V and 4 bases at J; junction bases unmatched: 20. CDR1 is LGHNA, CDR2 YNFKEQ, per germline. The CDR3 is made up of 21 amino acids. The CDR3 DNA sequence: TGTGCCAGCAGCCAACACGCGAGAGGGGTTAGCGGGGGGCTGCATTACAATGAGCAGTTCTTC. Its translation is CASSQHARGVSGGLHYNEQFF.

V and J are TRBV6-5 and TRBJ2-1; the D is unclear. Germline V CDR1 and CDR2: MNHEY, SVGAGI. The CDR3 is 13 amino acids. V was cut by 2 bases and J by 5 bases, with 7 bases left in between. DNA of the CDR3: TGTGCCAGCAGTTACGTGGCGGACAATGAGCAGTTCTTC. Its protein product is CASSYVADNEQFF.

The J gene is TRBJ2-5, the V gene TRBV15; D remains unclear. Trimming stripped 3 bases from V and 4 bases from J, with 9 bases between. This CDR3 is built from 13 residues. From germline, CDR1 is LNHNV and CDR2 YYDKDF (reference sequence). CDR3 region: CATSSKQIETQYF. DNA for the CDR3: TGTGCCACCAGCAGCAAGCAAATAGAGACCCAGTACTTC.

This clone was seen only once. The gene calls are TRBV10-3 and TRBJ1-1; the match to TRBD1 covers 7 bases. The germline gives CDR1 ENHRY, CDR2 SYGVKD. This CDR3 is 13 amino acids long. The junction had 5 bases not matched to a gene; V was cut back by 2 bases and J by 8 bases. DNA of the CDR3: TGTGCCATCAGTGAGCCACTGACAGGGGAAGCTTTCTTT. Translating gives CAISEPLTGEAFF.

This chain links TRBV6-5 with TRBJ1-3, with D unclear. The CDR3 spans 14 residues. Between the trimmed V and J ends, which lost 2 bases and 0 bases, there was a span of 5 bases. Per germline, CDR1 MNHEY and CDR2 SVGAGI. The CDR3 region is CASSYRSSGNTIYF. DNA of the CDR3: TGTGCCAGCAGTTACAGGAGCTCTGGAAACACCATATATTTT.

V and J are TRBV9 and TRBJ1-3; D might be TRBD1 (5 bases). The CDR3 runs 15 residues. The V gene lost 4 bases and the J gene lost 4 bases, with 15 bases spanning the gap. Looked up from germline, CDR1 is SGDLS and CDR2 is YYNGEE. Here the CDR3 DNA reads TGTGCCAGCAGCACATCTGGAGGGGTCGGAAACACCATATATTTT. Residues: CASSTSGGVGNTIYF.

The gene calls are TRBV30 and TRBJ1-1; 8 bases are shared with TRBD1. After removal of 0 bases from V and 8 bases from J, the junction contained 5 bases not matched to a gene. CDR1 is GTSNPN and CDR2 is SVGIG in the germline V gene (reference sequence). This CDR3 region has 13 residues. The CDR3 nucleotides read TGTGCCTGGAGTGTTTCAGGGGGCGAAGAAGCTTTCTTT. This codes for CAWSVSGGEEAFF.

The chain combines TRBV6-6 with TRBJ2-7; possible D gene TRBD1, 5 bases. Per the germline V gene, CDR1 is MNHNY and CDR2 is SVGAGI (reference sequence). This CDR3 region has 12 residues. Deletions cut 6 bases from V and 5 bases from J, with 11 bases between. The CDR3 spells CASRDNSHEQYF. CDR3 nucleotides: TGTGCCAGCAGGGACAATAGCCACGAGCAGTACTTC.

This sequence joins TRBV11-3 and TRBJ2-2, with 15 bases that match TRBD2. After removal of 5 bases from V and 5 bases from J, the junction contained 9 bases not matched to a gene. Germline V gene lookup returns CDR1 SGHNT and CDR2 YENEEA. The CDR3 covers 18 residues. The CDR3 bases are TGTGCCAGCAGCCCCGGACTAGCGGGGGGGCCGAGGACCGGGGAGCTGTTTTTT. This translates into CASSPGLAGGPRTGELFF. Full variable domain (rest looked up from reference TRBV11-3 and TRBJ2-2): EAGVVQSPRYKIIEKKQPVAFWCNPISGHNTLYWYLQNLGQGPELLIRYENEEAVDDSQLPKDRFSAERLKGVDSTLKIQPAELGDSAVYLCASSPGLAGGPRTGELFFGEGSRLTVL.

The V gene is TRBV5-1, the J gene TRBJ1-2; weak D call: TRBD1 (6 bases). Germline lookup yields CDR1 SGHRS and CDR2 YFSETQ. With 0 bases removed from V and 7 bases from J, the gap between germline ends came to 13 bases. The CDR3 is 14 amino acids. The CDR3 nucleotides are TGCGCCAGCAGCTTGGTATCAGGGGATTCTGGCTACACCTTC. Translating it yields CASSLVSGDSGYTF. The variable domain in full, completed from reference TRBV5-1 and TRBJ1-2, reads KAGVTQTPRYLIKTRGQQVTLSCSPISGHRSVSWYQQTPGQGLQFLFEYFSETQRNKGNFPGRFSGRQFSNSRSEMNVSTLELGDSALYLCASSLVSGDSGYTFGSGTRLTVV.

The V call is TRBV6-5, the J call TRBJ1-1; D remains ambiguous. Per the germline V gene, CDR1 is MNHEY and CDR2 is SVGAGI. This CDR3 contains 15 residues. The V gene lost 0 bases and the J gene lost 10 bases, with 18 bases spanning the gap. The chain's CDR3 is CASSYSNSGREGAFF. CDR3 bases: TGTGCCAGCAGTTACTCGAATTCAGGCAGAGAGGGAGCTTTCTTT.

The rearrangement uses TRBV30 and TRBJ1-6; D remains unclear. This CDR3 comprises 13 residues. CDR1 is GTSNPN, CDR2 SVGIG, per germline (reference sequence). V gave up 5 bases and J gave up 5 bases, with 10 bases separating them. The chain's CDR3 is CAWGPWDNSPLHF. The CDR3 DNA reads TGTGCCTGGGGGCCCTGGGATAATTCACCCCTCCACTTT.

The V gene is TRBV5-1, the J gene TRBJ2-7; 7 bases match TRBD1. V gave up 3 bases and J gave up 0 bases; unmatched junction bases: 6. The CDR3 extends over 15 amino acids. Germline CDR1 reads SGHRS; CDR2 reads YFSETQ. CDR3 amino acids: CASSSSRGTSYEQYF. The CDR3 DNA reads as TGCGCCAGCAGCTCGAGCAGGGGGACCTCCTACGAGCAGTACTTC.

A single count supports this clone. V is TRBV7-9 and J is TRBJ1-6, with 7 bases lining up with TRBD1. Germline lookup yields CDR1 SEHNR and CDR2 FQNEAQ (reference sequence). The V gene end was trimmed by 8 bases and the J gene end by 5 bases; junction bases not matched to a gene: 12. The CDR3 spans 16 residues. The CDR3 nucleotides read TGTGCCAGCCACCCGGGACAGAGTAGTAATAATTCACCCCTCCACTTT. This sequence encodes CASHPGQSSNNSPLHF. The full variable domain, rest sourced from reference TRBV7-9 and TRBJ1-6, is DTGVSQNPRHKITKRGQNVTFRCDPISEHNRLYWYRQTLGQGPEFLTYFQNEAQLEKSRLLSDRFSAERPKGSFSTLEIQRTEQGDSAMYLCASHPGQSSNNSPLHFGNGTRLTVT.

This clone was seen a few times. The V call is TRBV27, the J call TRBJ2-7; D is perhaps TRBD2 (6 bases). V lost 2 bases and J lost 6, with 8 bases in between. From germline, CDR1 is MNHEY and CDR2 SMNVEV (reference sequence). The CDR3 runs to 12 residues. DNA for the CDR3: TGTGCCAGCAGTTTACGGGGGAGCGAGCAGTACTTC. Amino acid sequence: CASSLRGSEQYF.

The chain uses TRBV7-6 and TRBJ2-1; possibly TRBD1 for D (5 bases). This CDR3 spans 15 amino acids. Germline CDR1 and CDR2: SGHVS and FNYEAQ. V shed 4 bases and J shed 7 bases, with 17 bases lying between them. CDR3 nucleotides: TGTGCCAGCAGCTCCCCGGGCCGGCAGGGTAATGAGCAGTTCTTC. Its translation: CASSSPGRQGNEQFF.

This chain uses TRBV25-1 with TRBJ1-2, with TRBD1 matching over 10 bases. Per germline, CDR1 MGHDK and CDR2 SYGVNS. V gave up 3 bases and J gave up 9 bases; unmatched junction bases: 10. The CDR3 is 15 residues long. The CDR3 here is CASSDQKGDRGCYTF. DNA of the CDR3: TGTGCCAGCAGTGACCAAAAGGGGGACAGGGGATGCTACACCTTC.

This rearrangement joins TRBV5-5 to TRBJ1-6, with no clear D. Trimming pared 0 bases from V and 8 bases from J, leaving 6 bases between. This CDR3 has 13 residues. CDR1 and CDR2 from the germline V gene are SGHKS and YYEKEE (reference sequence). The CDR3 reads CASSLAFDSPLHF. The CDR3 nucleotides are TGTGCCAGCAGCTTGGCCTTTGATTCACCCCTCCACTTT.

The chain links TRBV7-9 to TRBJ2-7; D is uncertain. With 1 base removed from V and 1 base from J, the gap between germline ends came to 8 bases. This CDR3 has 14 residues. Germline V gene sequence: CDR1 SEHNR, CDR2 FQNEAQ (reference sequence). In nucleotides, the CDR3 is TGTGCCAGCAGCTTAGGCACAGATTCCTACGAGCAGTACTTC. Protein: CASSLGTDSYEQYF. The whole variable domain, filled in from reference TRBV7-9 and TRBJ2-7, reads DTGVSQNPRHKITKRGQNVTFRCDPISEHNRLYWYRQTLGQGPEFLTYFQNEAQLEKSRLLSDRFSAERPKGSFSTLEIQRTEQGDSAMYLCASSLGTDSYEQYFGPGTRLTVT.

CDR3 coding DNA: TGTGCCAGCAGCTTAGGTCCGGGGGGGCTGACAGATACGCAGTATTTT. It encodes CASSLGPGGLTDTQYF. The chain recombines TRBV7-2 with TRBJ2-3; 8 bases line up with TRBD2. This CDR3 is built from 16 residues. CDR1 is SGHTA and CDR2 is FQGNSA in the germline V gene. The ends lost 1 base at V and 3 bases at J; junction bases unmatched: 6.